This entry is about one T cell receptor (beta chain). What it recognizes is unknown. Assay: immunoSEQ multiplex PCR; the TCRdb copy retains only in-frame clones and omits some. The sample comprises 600,000 to 750,000 clones, 72% of which are singletons, and 1.8% rests with the top ten. The source of the sample is a study of shared clonotypes between healthy human individuals. Study details: Each donor's CD8 memory used one plate, CD8 naive two, each CD4 subset three.

Overall study results and limits: Among the subsets, naive ones generally showed larger estimated richness than memory ones. The genetic and exposure-history diversity represented was limited by few donors.

Trimming stripped 6 bases from V and 2 bases from J, with 19 bases between. Germline V gene lookup returns CDR1 KGHSH and CDR2 LQKENI. The CDR3 is made up of 16 amino acids. Negatively enriched CD4+ T cells were divided by CD45RA into naive and memory. Sequenced material: memory CD4+ T cells sorted from blood. Regarding subset: CD45RA-negative fraction. This receptor was obtained from a woman aged 25 to 45 in good health. The chain combines TRBV18 with TRBJ2-5; possibly TRBD1 for D (6 bases). CDR3 residues: CASSALPQGIQETQYF. The CDR3 region has the DNA TGTGCCAGCTCCGCACTACCACAGGGTATACAAGAGACCCAGTACTTC.